A selection of T cell receptor beta chains follows, all from one sample in a study of CXCR3-negative and CXCR3-positive naive CD8 T cells. TCRdb re-analyzed the 5' RACE reads; it lists each CDR3 protein once, without DNA. The table for this sample gives around 60,000 distinct CDR3 sequences. Material: naive CXCR3+ CD8+ T cells from blood. The receptor source for this set is a human donor in good health. Some clones in this sample may be carry-over from other donors' samples. Each CDR3 is given with its conserved first and last residue.

>TRBV29-1|TRBJ2-5
CSVERDSGETQYF
>TRBV7-2|TRBJ2-7
CASSLPTTAQEEQYF
>TRBV4-3|TRBJ1-2
CASSPGQAANYGYTF
>TRBV10-3|TRBJ2-5
CAIASPSGGETQYF
>TRBV20-1|TRBJ2-1
CSARGISQGYEQFF
>TRBV28|TRBJ2-5
CASSPDSRETQYF
>TRBV29-1|TRBJ1-4
CSVTWTGKNFVGNEKLFF
>TRBV6-6|TRBJ2-7
CASSYYRTAYEQYF
>TRBV4-3|TRBJ2-3
CASSQEGTSGTDTQYF
>TRBV27|TRBJ2-7
CASNRGQTPYEQYF
>TRBV4-3|TRBJ1-1
CASSQQDRGRTEAFF
>TRBV4-3|TRBJ2-7
CASSQGTSGRSGYEQYF
>TRBV6-5|TRBJ1-1
CASSYRQGAEAFF
>TRBV4-3|TRBJ2-1
CASSPESPRYLVGYNEQFF
>TRBV5-6|TRBJ1-2
CASSWGQDNYGYTF
>TRBV30|TRBJ2-3
CAWTRPGGTLTDTQYF
>TRBV9|TRBJ2-1
CASSTRSGLGLEQFF
>TRBV5-4|TRBJ2-3
CASSLRTGGTDTQYF
>TRBV6-5|TRBJ1-5
CASSSNRGPINQPQHF
>TRBV19|TRBJ1-1
CASSRSTRNTEAFF
>TRBV5-1|TRBJ2-7
CASSLAGFSGVEQYF
>TRBV28|TRBJ1-1
CASSSRGLTEAFF